Listed below are T cell receptor beta chains from one sample, sequenced in a study of TIL therapy for anti-PD-1-resistant metastatic lung cancer. The table came from immunoSEQ multiplex PCR; TCRdb's copy has only in-frame clones and leaves some out. In the table there are more than 12,000 clones, roughly 86% of which are singletons. The sample here was blood, taken at baseline. Receptors were obtained from a person between 30 and 80 years old with non-small cell lung cancer. Each CDR3 is given with its conserved first and last residue. The D gene is left open where the match is weak. Rows give clone size only sometimes, using once, few, many, or a class for an expanded clone.

>TRBV28|.|13|TRBJ1-5|.
TGTGCCAGCAGTGGCAGGGTTGTTCAGCCCCAGCATTTT
CASSGRVVQPQHF
>TRBV11-2|.|15|TRBJ2-2|TRBD2
TGTGCCAGCAGCTTGGGACTAGCGAACACCGGGGAGCTGTTTTTT
CASSLGLANTGELFF
>TRBV5-6|.|15|TRBJ1-6|.
TGTGCCAGCAGCTTGCTACCCGAGGGTAATTCACCCCTCCACTTT
CASSLLPEGNSPLHF
>TRBV5-1|.|16|TRBJ2-1|.
TGCGCCAGCAGCCCCTCGGGGGGCGGGAACTACAATGAGCAGTTCTTC
CASSPSGGGNYNEQFF
>TRBV28|.|12|TRBJ1-5|.
TGTGCCAGCAGATCTAGCAATCAGCCCCAGCATTTT
CASRSSNQPQHF
>TRBV4-3|.|16|TRBJ2-1|TRBD2
TGCGCCAGCAGCCAAGTCGGGAGCGGGATGTACAATGAGCAGTTCTTC
CASSQVGSGMYNEQFF
>TRBV4-1|few|14|TRBJ2-3|.
TGCGCCAGCAGCCAGGAAGCCTTCACAGATACGCAGTATTTT
CASSQEAFTDTQYF
>TRBV27|.|14|TRBJ1-2|TRBD1
TGTGCCAGCATCACCCCAGGGGGGAGCTATGGCTACACCTTC
CASITPGGSYGYTF
>TRBV9|.|18|TRBJ2-6|TRBD1
TGTGCCAGCAGCGCTCCGACAGGGGGTAACTCTGGGGCCAACGTCCTGACTTTC
CASSAPTGGNSGANVLTF
>TRBV6-5|.|11|TRBJ1-2|.
TGTGCCAGCAGTTCAGGGACCGGCTACACCTTC
CASSSGTGYTF
>TRBV6-9|.|14|TRBJ1-5|TRBD1
TGTGCCAGCAGTTACACAGGGGGCGACCAGCCCCAGCATTTT
CASSYTGGDQPQHF
>TRBV30|.|17|TRBJ2-3|.
TGTGCCTGGAGTGTAATTTTATTAGGACAGAACACAGATACGCAGTATTTT
CAWSVILLGQNTDTQYF
>TRBV9|.|15|TRBJ2-1|.
TGTGCCAGCAGCCCCCGGACCGGGGGTTACAATGAGCAGTTCTTC
CASSPRTGGYNEQFF
>TRBV11-3|.|15|TRBJ1-3|.
TGTGCCAGCAGCCAGGAGTGGGGGTCTGGAAACACCATATATTTT
CASSQEWGSGNTIYF
>TRBV6-5|.|14|TRBJ1-2|.
TGTGCCAGCAGCCAACAGCTAACTAACTATGGCTACACCTTC
CASSQQLTNYGYTF
>TRBV7-9|.|14|TRBJ2-5|TRBD2
TGTGCCAGCAGCCCGAACCAGCGGGGGAAGACCCAGTACTTC
CASSPNQRGKTQYF
>TRBV15|.|20|TRBJ2-6|TRBD1
TGTGCCACCAGCCCCCTACTGGGACAGGGCTTCTCCTCTGGGGCCAACGTCCTGACTTTC
CATSPLLGQGFSSGANVLTF
>TRBV4-2|.|16|TRBJ2-1|TRBD2
TGTGCCAGCAGCTCCGGGACTAGCGGGAGAAGTGATGAGCAGTTCTTC
CASSSGTSGRSDEQFF
>TRBV5-6|medium-sized|14|TRBJ2-7|.
TGTGCCAGCAGCTTACAGGTAGGGGTGATCGAGCAGTACTTC
CASSLQVGVIEQYF
>TRBV7-2|.|16|TRBJ2-1|TRBD2
TGTGCCAGCAGCTTAGGGGAACTAGCGGGGTCTAATGAGCAGTTCTTC
CASSLGELAGSNEQFF
>TRBV2|.|13|TRBJ1-2|.
TGTGCCAGCAGTCCTAGTCAGAACTATGGCTACACCTTC
CASSPSQNYGYTF
>TRBV27|.|15|TRBJ1-5|TRBD1
TGTGCCAGCAGTCAGGGACAGGTGAGCAATCAGCCCCAGCATTTT
CASSQGQVSNQPQHF
>TRBV27|.|14|TRBJ1-2|.
TGTGCCAGCAGTTTCAGGAGGACTAACTATGGCTACACCTTC
CASSFRRTNYGYTF
>TRBV30|.|14|TRBJ1-1|.
TGTGCCTGGAGTGCCCTTCACAGCAACACTGAAGCTTTCTTT
CAWSALHSNTEAFF
>TRBV4-2|once|15|TRBJ1-4|TRBD1
TGTGCCAGCAGCCAAATACAGGGGTATAATGAAAAACTGTTTTTT
CASSQIQGYNEKLFF
>TRBV2|few|15|TRBJ2-2|TRBD1
TGTGCCAGCAGTGTCCGAGACAGGGGGTCGGGGGAGCTGTTTTTT
CASSVRDRGSGELFF
>TRBV7-9|.|14|TRBJ2-1|.
TGTGCCAGCAGCAGACCCGAAGGGGGGAATGAGCAGTTCTTC
CASSRPEGGNEQFF
>TRBV9|.|14|TRBJ2-5|.
TGTGCCAGCAGCGTTGCCGGAGTTCAAGAGACCCAGTACTTC
CASSVAGVQETQYF
>TRBV10-3|.|16|TRBJ2-1|.
TGTGCCATCAGTGACAACAGGCGGAGCTCCTACAATGAGCAGTTCTTC
CAISDNRRSSYNEQFF
>TRBV7-2|.|18|TRBJ2-1|TRBD2
TGTGCCAGCAGCTTAGGACTAGCGGGAGTACCGGGGTACAATGAGCAGTTCTTC
CASSLGLAGVPGYNEQFF
>TRBV6-6|.|14|TRBJ1-4|TRBD1
TGTGCCAGCACAGGGGGAAGGGCTAATGAAAAACTGTTTTTT
CASTGGRANEKLFF
>TRBV2|.|14|TRBJ2-7|.
TGTGCCAGCAGTGGAGGCCCGGGTGCCTACGAGCAGTACTTC
CASSGGPGAYEQYF
>TRBV15|.|17|TRBJ2-7|TRBD1
TGTGCCACCAGCACCCCCCTCGGGGACAGGGGTATACACGAGCAGTACTTC
CATSTPLGDRGIHEQYF